This is a list of T cell receptor beta chains from one sample in a study of T cells of healthy individuals. TCRdb reanalysed the 5' RACE reads using MiXCR and keeps one entry per CDR3 protein. The sample has around 98,000 distinct CDR3 sequences; roughly 15% are singletons. Receptor source: a human donor in good health. The CDR3 runs from the conserved cysteine through the conserved F or W. A D gene is named only where the DNA matches it firmly. The size field is filled for only some rows; it gives once, few, many or a size class.

-,TRBV5-1,TRBJ2-3,many,CASSRVVADTQYF,TGCGCCAGCAGCCGCGTAGTGGCAGATACGCAGTATTTT
TRBD2,TRBV28,TRBJ2-1,many,CASSSPLAGEMNEQFF,TGTGCCAGCAGTTCCCCCCTAGCGGGAGAGATGAATGAGCAGTTCTTC
-,TRBV15,TRBJ2-5,few,CATSRGGEEGTQYF,TGTGCCACCAGCAGAGGTGGGGAAGAAGGGACCCAGTACTTC
-,TRBV2,TRBJ1-6,few,CASSDQGMNNSPLHF,TGTGCCAGCAGTGACCAGGGGATGAATAATTCACCCCTCCACTTT
TRBD2,TRBV28,TRBJ2-1,-,CASSLRTSAYNEQFF,TGTGCCAGCAGTTTAAGGACTAGCGCATACAATGAGCAGTTCTTC
-,TRBV2,TRBJ1-3,few,CASSEEGNTIYF,TGTGCCAGCAGTGAAGAGGGAAACACCATATATTTT
-,TRBV7-2,TRBJ2-2,many,CASSLFMRKNTGELFF,TGTGCCAGCAGCTTATTTATGAGGAAGAACACCGGGGAGCTGTTTTTT
TRBD1,TRBV12-3/TRBV12-4,TRBJ1-2,few,CASSLNRGQGYGYTF,TGTGCCAGCAGTCTCAACAGGGGGCAAGGCTATGGCTACACCTTC
TRBD1,TRBV7-3,TRBJ2-5,few,CASSLLGGFQETQYF,TGTGCCAGCAGCTTACTAGGGGGCTTCCAAGAGACCCAGTACTTC
TRBD2,TRBV7-9,TRBJ2-7,-,CASSWATSGLLEEQYF,TGTGCCAGCAGCTGGGCGACTAGCGGCCTTCTAGAAGAGCAGTACTTC
-,TRBV7-2,TRBJ1-5,few,CASSLVGRESNQPQHF,TGTGCCAGCAGCTTAGTGGGCAGGGAAAGTAATCAGCCCCAGCATTTT
-,TRBV20-1,TRBJ2-1,few,CSVNGYYNEQFF,TGCAGTGTAAACGGTTACTACAATGAGCAGTTCTTC
TRBD2,TRBV20-1,TRBJ2-2,-,CSARDTVAGGDTGELFF,TGCAGTGCTAGAGATACCGTCGCGGGAGGAGACACCGGGGAGCTGTTTTTT
TRBD1,TRBV5-6,TRBJ2-5,many,CASSLRTGRRETQYF,TGTGCCAGCAGTCTACGGACAGGGCGAAGAGAGACCCAGTACTTC
TRBD2,TRBV20-1,TRBJ2-7,few,CSAIDLAGRSYEQYF,TGCAGTGCAATAGACCTAGCGGGAAGGTCCTACGAGCAGTACTTC
-,TRBV20-1,TRBJ2-3,-,CSAKGRGRGTQYF,TGCAGTGCAAAAGGGCGGGGCAGGGGTACGCAGTATTTT
-,TRBV29-1,TRBJ1-1,-,CSVDPFPSRRGYFTEAFF,TGCAGCGTTGATCCATTCCCATCTCGGCGGGGATACTTCACTGAAGCTTTCTTT
-,TRBV7-2,TRBJ1-1,-,CASSLEFGAEWNTEAFF,TGTGCCAGCAGCTTGGAGTTTGGCGCGGAATGGAACACTGAAGCTTTCTTT